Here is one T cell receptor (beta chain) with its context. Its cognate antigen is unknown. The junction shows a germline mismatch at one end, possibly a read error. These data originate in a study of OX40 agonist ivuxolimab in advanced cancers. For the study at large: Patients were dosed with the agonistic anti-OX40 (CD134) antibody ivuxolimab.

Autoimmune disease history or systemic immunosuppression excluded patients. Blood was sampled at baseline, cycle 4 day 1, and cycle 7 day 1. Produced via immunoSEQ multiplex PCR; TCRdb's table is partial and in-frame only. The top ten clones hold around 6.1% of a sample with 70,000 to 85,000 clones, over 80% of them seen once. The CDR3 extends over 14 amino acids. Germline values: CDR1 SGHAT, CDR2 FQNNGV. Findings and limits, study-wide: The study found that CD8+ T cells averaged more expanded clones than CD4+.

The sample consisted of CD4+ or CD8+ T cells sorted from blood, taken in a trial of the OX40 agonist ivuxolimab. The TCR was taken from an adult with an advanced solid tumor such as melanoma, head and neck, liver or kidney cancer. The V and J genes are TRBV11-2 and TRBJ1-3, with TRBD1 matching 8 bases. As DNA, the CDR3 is TGTGCCAGCAGATCACCAGGGGGCTCAAACACCGTATATTTT. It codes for CASRSPGGSNTVYF.